The 32 T cell receptor beta chains below all came from one sample that was sequenced in a study of T cells in localized non-small cell lung cancer. Produced via immunoSEQ multiplex PCR; TCRdb's table is partial and in-frame only. The data contain about 2,600 clones, 20% to 25% of them seen just once; the ten biggest clones take up 12% to 15%. Sequenced here: lung tumor tissue, sampled before any cancer treatment. The receptors originated from a female donor of 60 years or more with stage I lung adenocarcinoma.

The chain combines TRBV25-1 with TRBJ2-1; a weak D match, TRBD2 (6 bases). Germline values: CDR1 MGHDK, CDR2 SYGVNS. The CDR3 loop spans 14 amino acids. Trimming cost V 10 bases and J 1 base, with 14 bases left between them. This chain's CDR3 is CATAGPWSYNEQFF. In nucleotides, the CDR3 is TGTGCCACTGCGGGGCCCTGGTCCTACAATGAGCAGTTCTTC.

This clone was picked up a small number of times. The chain employs TRBV9 and TRBJ2-2, with a tentative D call TRBD2 (7 bases). This CDR3 contains 13 residues. V was pared by 7 bases and J by 6 bases, with 13 bases between. Germline V lookup: CDR1 SGDLS, CDR2 YYNGEE. Here the CDR3 reads CASGQGRAGELFF. The DNA for the CDR3 is TGTGCCAGCGGGCAGGGGAGGGCCGGGGAGCTGTTTTTT.

The chain joins TRBV11-3 to TRBJ2-3, with 10 bases lining up with TRBD2. The V and J ends lost 5 bases and 6 bases, in that order; junction bases with no gene match: 5. Germline loops: CDR1 SGHNT, CDR2 YENEEA. This CDR3 region has 14 residues. The CDR3 DNA sequence: TGTGCCAGCAGCCCTCTAGCGGGAGCGGATACGCAGTATTTT. Translation gives CASSPLAGADTQYF.

This clone showed up many times. The chain recombines TRBV11-3 with TRBJ2-3; D gene unclear. CDR1 SGHNT and CDR2 YENEEA come from the germline V gene. The V end was cut by 5 bases, the J end by 3 bases, with 12 bases between. The CDR3 has 14 residues. The CDR3 loop is CASSAALRTDTQYF. CDR3 nucleotide sequence: TGTGCCAGCAGCGCGGCGCTGCGAACAGATACGCAGTATTTT.

The chain recombines TRBV28 with TRBJ2-5, with 11 bases matching TRBD2. Germline CDR1 is MDHEN and CDR2 is SYDVKM. The CDR3 totals 16 residues. V lost 4 bases, J lost 1 base, and 5 bases stayed unmatched. As DNA, the CDR3 is TGTGCCAGCAGTTCCAGACTAGCGGGACTCCAAGAGACCCAGTACTTC. Translated, it gives CASSSRLAGLQETQYF.

This clone was counted between two and nine times. The chain uses TRBV14 and TRBJ2-7; TRBD2 might be the D (5 bases). CDR3 length: 14 amino acids. With 4 bases removed from V and 2 bases from J, the gap between germline ends came to 12 bases. CDR1 and CDR2 from the germline V gene are SGHDN and FVKESK. The CDR3 loop reads CASSPRPGTYEQYF. Written as DNA, the CDR3 is TGTGCCAGCAGCCCTCGCCCGGGGACCTACGAGCAGTACTTC.

This clone was observed a handful of times. V gene TRBV28 combines with J gene TRBJ2-5; the D is unclear. V was shortened by 7 bases and J by 5 bases, with 14 bases between the two germline ends. Germline CDR1 and CDR2: MDHEN and SYDVKM. The CDR3 consists of 13 residues. In nucleotides, the CDR3 is TGTGCCAGCACCCCCGCGAGAGAGGAGACCCAGTACTTC. It is translated as CASTPAREETQYF. The variable domain in full, completed from reference TRBV28 and TRBJ2-5, reads DVKVTQSSRYLVKRTGEKVFLECVQDMDHENMFWYRQDPGLGLRLIYFSYDVKMKEKGDIPEGYSVSREKKERFSLILESASTNQTSMYLCASTPAREETQYFGPGTRLLVL.

By share of the sample, this clone is large (0.1 to 1%). The chain uses TRBV11-3 and TRBJ2-5; 15 bases map to TRBD2. The V gene end was trimmed by 5 bases and the J gene end by 2 bases; junction bases not matched to a gene: 9. Germline V gene data show CDR1 as SGHNT and CDR2 as YENEEA. The CDR3 contains 18 residues. CDR3 sequence (DNA): TGTGCCAGCAGCGTCGGGACTAGCGGGGGGATAAGTCAAGAGACCCAGTACTTC. It specifies CASSVGTSGGISQETQYF.

This clone was detected a few times. The chain employs TRBV7-1 and TRBJ2-5, with D tentatively TRBD1 (6 bases). TRBV7-1 is labeled an ORF, and its function is uncertain. Trimming cost V 8 bases and J 5 bases, with 15 bases left between them. The CDR3 extends over 13 amino acids. CDR3 DNA sequence: TGTGCCAGCGGATGGGGGCAGGGGGAGACCCAGTACTTC. Residues: CASGWGQGETQYF.

The genes are TRBV19 and TRBJ2-7; TRBD1 agrees at 9 bases. The ends lost 7 bases at V and 4 bases at J; junction bases unmatched: 11. Germline loops: CDR1 LNHDA, CDR2 SQIVND (reference sequence). There are 15 residues in the CDR3. CDR3 amino acids: CASTNKGQGTYEQYF. The CDR3 DNA sequence: TGTGCCAGTACCAACAAGGGACAGGGAACTTACGAGCAGTACTTC.

The rearrangement uses TRBV19 and TRBJ2-7, with D maybe TRBD1 (6 bases). Germline CDR1 and CDR2: LNHDA and SQIVND (reference sequence). Trimming removed 6 bases from V and 6 bases from J, with 18 bases in between. The CDR3 totals 14 residues. CDR3 sequence: CASSTGSGLSEQYF. CDR3 coding DNA: TGTGCCAGTAGCACAGGGTCGGGCCTTTCCGAGCAGTACTTC. Full variable domain (remainder filled in from reference TRBV19 and TRBJ2-7): DGGITQSPKYLFRKEGQNVTLSCEQNLNHDAMYWYRQDPGQGLRLIYYSQIVNDFQKGDIAEGYSVSREKKESFPLTVTSAQKNPTAFYLCASSTGSGLSEQYFGPGTRLTVT.

This clone was found a few times. The chain has TRBV19 and TRBJ2-1; 13 positions match TRBD2. V trimming: 9 bases; J trimming: 5 bases; junction bases outside the gene matches: 1. CDR1 is LNHDA, CDR2 SQIVND, per germline (reference sequence). The CDR3 covers 13 residues. The CDR3 sequence is CASGTSGNNEQFF. The CDR3, as DNA: TGTGCCAGCGGGACTAGCGGGAACAATGAGCAGTTCTTC.

This clone was detected a few times. The chain links TRBV30 to TRBJ2-3, with 8 bases identical to TRBD1. The trim removed 6 bases at V and 6 bases at J, leaving 11 bases unmatched. Germline CDR1 reads GTSNPN; CDR2 reads SVGIG (reference sequence). The CDR3 is made up of 14 amino acids. The CDR3 nucleotides are TGTGCCTGTGAGGACAGGGAGGTTGGGGATACGCAGTATTTT. This translates into CACEDREVGDTQYF.

This clone was seen a handful of times. The chain uses TRBV11-3 and TRBJ2-5; D unclear. The ends were cut back, 0 bases at V and 2 bases at J, with 10 bases in the middle. Looked up from germline, CDR1 is SGHNT and CDR2 is YENEEA. This CDR3 has 15 amino acids. Here the CDR3 DNA reads TGTGCCAGCAGCTTAGAAGGCAGATTTCAAGAGACCCAGTACTTC. It specifies CASSLEGRFQETQYF.

V and J are TRBV5-1 and TRBJ1-1; perhaps TRBD1 as D (5 bases). CDR1 and CDR2 from the germline V gene are SGHRS and YFSETQ. V lost 0 bases and J 1 base, leaving 13 bases between the germline ends. This CDR3 contains 16 residues. The CDR3 region is CASSLALGLGNTEAFF. In nucleotides, the CDR3 is TGCGCCAGCAGCTTGGCCCTGGGGCTTGGGAACACTGAAGCTTTCTTT.

V gene TRBV12-5 combines with J gene TRBJ2-5; possibly TRBD1 for D (6 bases). The CDR3 extends over 13 amino acids. The V gene's germline CDR1 is LGHNT and CDR2 FRNRAP. The CDR3 sequence: CASGWGQGETQYF. In DNA form, the CDR3 reads TGTGCCAGCGGATGGGGGCAGGGGGAGACCCAGTACTTC.

The chain links TRBV5-1 to TRBJ2-2; D possibly corresponds to TRBD1 (7 bases). This CDR3 spans 16 amino acids. Trimming left V 2 bases short and J 8 bases short, with 19 bases between. CDR1 is SGHRS, CDR2 YFSETQ, per germline. The CDR3 protein is CASSFVFRGADGELFF. The CDR3, as DNA: TGCGCCAGCAGCTTTGTATTCAGGGGGGCCGATGGGGAGCTGTTTTTT.

This clone was seen only a few times. The chain links TRBV28 to TRBJ1-2; 10 bases are shared with TRBD1. Per the germline V gene, CDR1 is MDHEN and CDR2 is SYDVKM. The CDR3 has 16 residues. Germline trimming cut 2 bases from V and 7 bases from J; bases unmatched to any gene: 10. Written as DNA, the CDR3 is TGTGCCAGCAGTTTACGGACCGGGACAGGGGTCACTGGCTACACCTTC. This gives the protein CASSLRTGTGVTGYTF.

This clone was counted between two and nine times. This rearrangement joins TRBV12-5 to TRBJ1-4; D not certain. The CDR3 consists of 14 residues. Trimming cost V 11 bases and J 0 bases, with 13 bases left between them. Germline V gives CDR1 LGHNT, CDR2 FRNRAP. For the CDR3, the DNA is TGTGCTTCTACCCTTCAGGCAACTAATGAAAAACTGTTTTTT. Protein: CASTLQATNEKLFF.

This clone has a handful of counts. The rearrangement joins TRBV6-8 to TRBJ2-3; possibly TRBD2 for D (6 bases). The CDR3 has 14 residues. Trimming stripped 2 bases from V and 3 bases from J, with 9 bases between. Germline CDR1 MNHGY, CDR2 SAAAGT. The CDR3: CASSYPGTTDTQYF. As DNA, the CDR3 is TGTGCCAGCAGTTACCCGGGGACTACAGATACGCAGTATTTT.

This chain links TRBV28 with TRBJ2-3, with 9 bases fitting TRBD1. CDR1 is MDHEN, CDR2 SYDVKM, per germline. The CDR3 spans 14 residues. J lost 10 bases, V lost 4 bases, and 9 bases had no gene match. The CDR3 sequence is CASSSTGGAMPQYF. In DNA, the CDR3 is TGTGCCAGCAGTTCTACAGGGGGCGCAATGCCGCAGTATTTT.

This clone was recorded a few times. The chain couples TRBV9 to TRBJ2-7, with 9 bases lining up with TRBD1. The CDR3 consists of 14 residues. The V gene end was trimmed by 10 bases and the J gene end by 6 bases; junction bases not matched to a gene: 14. Germline CDR1 is SGDLS and CDR2 is YYNGEE. CDR3 sequence reads: CAFTTGTGYGEQYF. In DNA form, the CDR3 reads TGTGCCTTTACCACCGGGACAGGGTACGGCGAGCAGTACTTC. The variable domain in full, with the rest retrieved from reference TRBV9 and TRBJ2-7, is DSGVTQTPKHLITATGQRVTLRCSPRSGDLSVYWYQQSLDQGLQFLIQYYNGEERAKGNILERFSAQQFPDLHSELNLSSLELGDSALYFCAFTTGTGYGEQYFGPGTRLTVT.

This clone is categorized as medium-sized. This CDR3 reads CASSSGTVQYNEQFF. CDR3 nucleotides: TGTGCCAGCAGCTCCGGGACAGTACAGTACAATGAGCAGTTCTTC. The chain carries TRBV11-3 and TRBJ2-1, with 7 bases aligning to TRBD1. Germline V gene sequence: CDR1 SGHNT, CDR2 YENEEA. The CDR3 length is 15 residues. The ends lost 4 bases at V and 4 bases at J; junction bases unmatched: 7.

This clone was detected a few times. This sequence joins TRBV2 and TRBJ2-5; a possible D gene is TRBD2 (7 bases). Trimming removed 1 base at V and 2 bases at J, with 11 bases between. The germline CDR1 and CDR2 sequences are SNHLY and FYNNEI. The CDR3 consists of 15 residues. In DNA, the CDR3 is TGTGCCAGCAGTGAAGAAGGGGGGGGGCAAGAGACCCAGTACTTC. Translation: CASSEEGGGQETQYF.

CDR3 loop: CASSLQGVKDNEQFF. The CDR3 region has the DNA TGTGCCAGCTCATTACAGGGGGTTAAGGACAATGAGCAGTTCTTC. The V gene is TRBV18, the J gene TRBJ2-1, with 8 bases identical to TRBD1. Trimming removed 5 bases from V and 5 bases from J; junction bases left unmatched: 8. The germline gives CDR1 KGHSH, CDR2 LQKENI. This CDR3 comprises 15 residues.

The gene calls are TRBV15 and TRBJ1-2, with 7 bases aligning to TRBD1. The germline V gene encodes CDR1 LNHNV and CDR2 YYDKDF (reference sequence). The length of the CDR3 is 15 residues. V lost 0 bases to trimming and J lost 5 bases; unmatched junction nucleotides: 6. The CDR3 DNA sequence: TGTGCCACCAGCAGAGATCGGGACAGCAGATATGGCTACACCTTC. This codes for CATSRDRDSRYGYTF.

V is TRBV9 and J is TRBJ2-1, with 9 bases fitting TRBD1. J gave up 6 bases and V 3 bases, and 7 bases lay outside the gene matches. The CDR3 loop spans 15 amino acids. Germline-derived CDR1 and CDR2 are SGDLS and YYNGEE. The CDR3 DNA reads as TGTGCCAGCAGCGCCGAGGGACAGGGAGGCAATGAGCAGTTCTTC. Amino acid sequence: CASSAEGQGGNEQFF. The full variable domain, in which reference TRBV9 and TRBJ2-1 provide the parts outside the CDR3, is DSGVTQTPKHLITATGQRVTLRCSPRSGDLSVYWYQQSLDQGLQFLIQYYNGEERAKGNILERFSAQQFPDLHSELNLSSLELGDSALYFCASSAEGQGGNEQFFGPGTRLTVL.

This clone was seen only once. The chain joins TRBV15 to TRBJ1-5; D is undetermined. The CDR3 contains 14 residues. Trimming removed 7 bases at V and 0 bases at J, with 10 bases between. Germline CDR1 LNHNV, CDR2 YYDKDF (reference sequence). The CDR3 DNA follows: TGTGCCACCAAGTTTTACGGTAGCAATCAGCCCCAGCATTTT. Its translation is CATKFYGSNQPQHF.

There are a few counts of this clone. The chain links TRBV6-8 to TRBJ2-7, with 9 bases identical to TRBD2. The CDR3 has 13 residues. Per germline, CDR1 MNHGY and CDR2 SAAAGT. Trimming removed 10 bases from V and 6 bases from J; junction bases left unmatched: 10. The DNA for the CDR3 is TGTGCCATCGGCGGGACTAGCTCTTCCGAGCAGTACTTC. Amino acid sequence: CAIGGTSSSEQYF.

This chain links TRBV18 with TRBJ2-3; 7 nucleotides line up with TRBD1. The CDR3 covers 15 residues. Germline trimming cut 4 bases from V and 0 bases from J; bases unmatched to any gene: 4. CDR1 KGHSH and CDR2 LQKENI come from the germline V gene. CDR3 DNA: TGTGCCAGCTCACTGCAGGGGGTTAGCACAGATACGCAGTATTTT. Residues: CASSLQGVSTDTQYF.

The J gene is TRBJ2-1, the V gene TRBV18; D remains ambiguous. This CDR3 has 19 residues. Germline-derived CDR1 and CDR2 are KGHSH and LQKENI. The V gene lost 6 bases and the J gene lost 4 bases, with 28 bases spanning the gap. The CDR3 protein is CASSRYRELIGLMYNEQFF. The CDR3 DNA reads TGTGCCAGCTCCCGCTATAGGGAACTCATAGGGTTAATGTACAATGAGCAGTTCTTC.

This clone has just a few counts. V gene TRBV5-1 combines with J gene TRBJ2-7; 11 bases map to TRBD1. This CDR3 spans 14 amino acids. CDR1 and CDR2 from the germline V gene are SGHRS and YFSETQ. Trimming at V came to 4 bases and at J to 7 bases, leaving 7 bases not matched to a gene. This CDR3 is CASSQGQGAGEQYF. The CDR3 bases are TGCGCCAGCAGCCAAGGACAGGGGGCAGGAGAGCAGTACTTC.